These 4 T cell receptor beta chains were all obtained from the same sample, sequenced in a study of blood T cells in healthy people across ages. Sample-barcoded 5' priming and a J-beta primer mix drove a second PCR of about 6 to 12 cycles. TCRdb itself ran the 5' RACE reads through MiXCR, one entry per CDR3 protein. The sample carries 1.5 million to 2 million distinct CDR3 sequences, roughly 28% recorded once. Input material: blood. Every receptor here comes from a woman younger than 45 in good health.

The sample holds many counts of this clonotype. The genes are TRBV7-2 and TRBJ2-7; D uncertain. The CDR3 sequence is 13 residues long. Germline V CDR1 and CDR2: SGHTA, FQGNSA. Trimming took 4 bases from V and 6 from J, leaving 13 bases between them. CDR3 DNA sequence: TGTGCCAGCAGCTCCTTTCGTGGATCCGAGCAGTACTTC. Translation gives CASSSFRGSEQYF.

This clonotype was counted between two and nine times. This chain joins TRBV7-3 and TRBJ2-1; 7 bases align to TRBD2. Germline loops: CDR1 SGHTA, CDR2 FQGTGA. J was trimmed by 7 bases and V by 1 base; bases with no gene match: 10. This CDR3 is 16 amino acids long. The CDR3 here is CASSLSGLEGFNEQFF. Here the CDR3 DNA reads TGTGCCAGCAGCTTAAGTGGACTAGAGGGTTTTAATGAGCAGTTCTTC.

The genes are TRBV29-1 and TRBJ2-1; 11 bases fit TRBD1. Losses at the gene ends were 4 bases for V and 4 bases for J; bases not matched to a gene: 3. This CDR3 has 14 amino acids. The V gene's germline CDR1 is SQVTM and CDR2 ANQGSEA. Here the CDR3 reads CSVGGTGGYNEQFF. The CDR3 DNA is TGCAGCGTTGGGGGGACAGGGGGTTACAATGAGCAGTTCTTC.

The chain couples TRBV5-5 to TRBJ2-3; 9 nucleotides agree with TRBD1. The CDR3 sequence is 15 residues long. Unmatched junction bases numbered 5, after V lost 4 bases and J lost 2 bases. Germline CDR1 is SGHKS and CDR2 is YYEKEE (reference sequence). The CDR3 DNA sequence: TGTGCCAGCAGCAACGGGACAGGGATCACAGATACGCAGTATTTT. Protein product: CASSNGTGITDTQYF. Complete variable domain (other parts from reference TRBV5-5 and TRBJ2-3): DAGVTQSPTHLIKTRGQQVTLRCSPISGHKSVSWYQQVLGQGPQFIFQYYEKEERGRGNFPDRFSARQFPNYSSELNVNALLLGDSALYLCASSNGTGITDTQYFGPGTRLTVL.